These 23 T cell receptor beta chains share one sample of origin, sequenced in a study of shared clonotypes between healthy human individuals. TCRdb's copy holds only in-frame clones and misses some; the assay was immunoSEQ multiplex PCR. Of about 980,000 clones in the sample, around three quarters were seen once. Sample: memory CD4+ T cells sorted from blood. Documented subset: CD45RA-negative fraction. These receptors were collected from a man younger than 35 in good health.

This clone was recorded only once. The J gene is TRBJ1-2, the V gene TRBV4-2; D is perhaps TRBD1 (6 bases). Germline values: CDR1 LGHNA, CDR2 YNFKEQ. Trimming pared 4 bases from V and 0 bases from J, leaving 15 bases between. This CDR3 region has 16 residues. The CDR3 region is CASSLSPQGANYGYTF. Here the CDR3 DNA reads TGTGCCAGCAGCCTTTCGCCACAGGGAGCTAACTATGGCTACACCTTC.

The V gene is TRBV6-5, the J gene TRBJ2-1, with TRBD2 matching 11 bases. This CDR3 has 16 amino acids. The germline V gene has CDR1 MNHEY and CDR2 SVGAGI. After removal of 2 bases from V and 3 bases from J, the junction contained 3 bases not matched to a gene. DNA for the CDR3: TGTGCCAGCAGTTACAGGACTAGCGGGCACTACAATGAGCAGTTCTTC. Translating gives CASSYRTSGHYNEQFF.

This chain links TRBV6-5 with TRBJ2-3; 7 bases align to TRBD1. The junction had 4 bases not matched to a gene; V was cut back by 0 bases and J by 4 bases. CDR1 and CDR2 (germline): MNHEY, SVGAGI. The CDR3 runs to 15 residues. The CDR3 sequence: CASSYSGQNADTQYF. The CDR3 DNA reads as TGTGCCAGCAGTTACTCGGGACAGAACGCAGATACGCAGTATTTT.

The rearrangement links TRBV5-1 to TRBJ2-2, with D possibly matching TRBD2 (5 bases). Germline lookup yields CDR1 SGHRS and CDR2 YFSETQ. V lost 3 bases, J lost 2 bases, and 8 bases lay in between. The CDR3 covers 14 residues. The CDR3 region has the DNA TGCGCCAGCAGCTCGGGAATAAACACCGGGGAGCTGTTTTTT. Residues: CASSSGINTGELFF.

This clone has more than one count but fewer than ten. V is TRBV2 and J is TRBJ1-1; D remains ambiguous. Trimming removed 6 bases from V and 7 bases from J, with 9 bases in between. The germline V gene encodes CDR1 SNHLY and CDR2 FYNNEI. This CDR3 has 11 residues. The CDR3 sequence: CASSLNNEAFF. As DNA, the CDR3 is TGTGCCAGCAGCCTTAATAATGAAGCTTTCTTT.

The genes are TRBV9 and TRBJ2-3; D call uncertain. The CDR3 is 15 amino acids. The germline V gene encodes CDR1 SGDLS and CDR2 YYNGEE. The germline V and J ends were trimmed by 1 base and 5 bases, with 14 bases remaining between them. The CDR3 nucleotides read TGTGCCAGCAGCGTATCAACCCCCGGCGTAGATACGCAGTATTTT. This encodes CASSVSTPGVDTQYF.

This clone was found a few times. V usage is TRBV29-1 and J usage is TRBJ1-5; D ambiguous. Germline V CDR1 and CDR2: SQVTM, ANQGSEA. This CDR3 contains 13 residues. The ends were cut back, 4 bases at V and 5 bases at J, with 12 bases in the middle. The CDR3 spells CSVAPHVDQPQHF. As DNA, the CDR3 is TGCAGCGTTGCCCCGCACGTTGATCAGCCCCAGCATTTT.

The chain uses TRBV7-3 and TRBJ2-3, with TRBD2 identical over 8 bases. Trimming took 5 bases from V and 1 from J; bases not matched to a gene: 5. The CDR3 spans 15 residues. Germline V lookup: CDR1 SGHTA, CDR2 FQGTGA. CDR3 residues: CASSRGGPRTDTQYF. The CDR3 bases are TGTGCCAGCAGCCGGGGGGGGCCCCGCACAGATACGCAGTATTTT.

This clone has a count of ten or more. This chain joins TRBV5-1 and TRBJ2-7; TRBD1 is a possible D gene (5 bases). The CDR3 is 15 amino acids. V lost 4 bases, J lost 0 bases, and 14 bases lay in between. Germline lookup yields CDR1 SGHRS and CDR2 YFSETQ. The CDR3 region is CASSPGLQSSYEQYF. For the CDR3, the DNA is TGCGCCAGCAGCCCAGGGTTACAGAGCTCCTACGAGCAGTACTTC.

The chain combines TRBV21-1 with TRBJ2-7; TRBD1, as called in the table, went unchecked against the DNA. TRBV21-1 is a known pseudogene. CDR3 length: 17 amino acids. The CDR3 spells CASSGHLPGQSLYEQYF. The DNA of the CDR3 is TGTGCCAGCAGCGGTCACTTACCGGGACAGTCTCTCTACGAGCAGTACTTC.

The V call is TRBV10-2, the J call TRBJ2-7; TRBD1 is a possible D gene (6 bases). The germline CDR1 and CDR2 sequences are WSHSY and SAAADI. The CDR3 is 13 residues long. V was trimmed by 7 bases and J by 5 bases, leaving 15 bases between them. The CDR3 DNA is TGCGCCAGCAATTCCGGGACAACAGACGAGCAGTACTTC. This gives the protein CASNSGTTDEQYF.

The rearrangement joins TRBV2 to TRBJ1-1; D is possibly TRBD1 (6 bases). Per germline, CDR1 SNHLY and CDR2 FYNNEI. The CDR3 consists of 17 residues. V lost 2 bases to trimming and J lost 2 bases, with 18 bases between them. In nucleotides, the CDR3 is TGTGCCAGCAGTGAAAGGGGGTCCGGTATGGGAAACACTGAAGCTTTCTTT. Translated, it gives CASSERGSGMGNTEAFF.

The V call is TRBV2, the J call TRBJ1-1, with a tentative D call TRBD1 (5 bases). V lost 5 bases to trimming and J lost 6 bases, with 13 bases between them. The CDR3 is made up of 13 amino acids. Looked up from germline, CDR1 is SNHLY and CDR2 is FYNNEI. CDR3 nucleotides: TGTGCCAGCAGTTCCAGGGAGGAGGCTGAAGCTTTCTTT. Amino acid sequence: CASSSREEAEAFF.

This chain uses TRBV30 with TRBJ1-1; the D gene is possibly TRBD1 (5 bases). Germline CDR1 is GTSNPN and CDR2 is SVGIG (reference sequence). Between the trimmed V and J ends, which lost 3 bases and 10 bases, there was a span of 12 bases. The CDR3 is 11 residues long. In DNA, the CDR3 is TGTGCCTGGAGCCCGGGGCCGGGAGCTTTCTTT. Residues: CAWSPGPGAFF.

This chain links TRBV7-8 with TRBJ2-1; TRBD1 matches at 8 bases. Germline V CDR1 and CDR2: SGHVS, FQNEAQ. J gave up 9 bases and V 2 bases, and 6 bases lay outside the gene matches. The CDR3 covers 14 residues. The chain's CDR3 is CASSLQTGGGEQFF. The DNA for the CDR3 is TGTGCCAGCAGCTTACAAACAGGGGGTGGTGAGCAGTTCTTC.

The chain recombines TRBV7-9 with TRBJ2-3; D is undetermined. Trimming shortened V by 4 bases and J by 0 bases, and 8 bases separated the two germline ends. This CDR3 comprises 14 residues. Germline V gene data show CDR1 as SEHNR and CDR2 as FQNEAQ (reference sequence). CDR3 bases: TGTGCCAGCAGCTCCGGTTATAGCACAGATACGCAGTATTTT. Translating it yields CASSSGYSTDTQYF.

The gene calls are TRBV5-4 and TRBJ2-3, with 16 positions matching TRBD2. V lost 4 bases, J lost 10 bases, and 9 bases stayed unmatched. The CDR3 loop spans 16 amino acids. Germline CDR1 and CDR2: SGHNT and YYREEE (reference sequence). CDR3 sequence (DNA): TGTGCCAGCAGCGGGGGACTAGCGGGAGGGCTGTCTCCGCAGTATTTT. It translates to CASSGGLAGGLSPQYF.

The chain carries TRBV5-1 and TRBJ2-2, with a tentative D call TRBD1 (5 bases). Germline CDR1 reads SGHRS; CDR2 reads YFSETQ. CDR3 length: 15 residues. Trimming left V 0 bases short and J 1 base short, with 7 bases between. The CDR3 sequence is CASSLDRLNTGELFF. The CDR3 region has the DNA TGCGCCAGCAGCTTGGACAGGTTGAACACCGGGGAGCTGTTTTTT.

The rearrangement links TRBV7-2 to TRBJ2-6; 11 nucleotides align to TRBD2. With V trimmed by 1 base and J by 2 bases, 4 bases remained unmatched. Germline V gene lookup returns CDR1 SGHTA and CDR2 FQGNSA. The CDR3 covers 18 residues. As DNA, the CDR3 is TGTGCCAGCAGCTTAGTTGGTAGCGGGAGGGCTGGGGCCAACGTCCTGACTTTC. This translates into CASSLVGSGRAGANVLTF.

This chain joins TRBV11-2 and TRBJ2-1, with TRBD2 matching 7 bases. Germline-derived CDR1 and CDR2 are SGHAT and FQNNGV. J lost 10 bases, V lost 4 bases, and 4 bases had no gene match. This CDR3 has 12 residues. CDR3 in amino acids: CASSSGLGEQFF. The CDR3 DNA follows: TGTGCCAGCAGCTCAGGACTAGGCGAGCAGTTCTTC.

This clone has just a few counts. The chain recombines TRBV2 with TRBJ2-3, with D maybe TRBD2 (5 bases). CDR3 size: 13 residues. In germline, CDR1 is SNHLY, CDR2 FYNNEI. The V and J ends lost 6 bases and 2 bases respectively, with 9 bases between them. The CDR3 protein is CASSGELTDTQYF. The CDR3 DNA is TGTGCCAGCAGCGGGGAACTCACAGATACGCAGTATTTT.

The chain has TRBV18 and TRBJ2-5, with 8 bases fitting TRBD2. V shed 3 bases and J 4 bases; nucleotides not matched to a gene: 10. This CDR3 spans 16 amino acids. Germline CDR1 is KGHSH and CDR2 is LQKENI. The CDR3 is CASSPWGSGSPETQYF. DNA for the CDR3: TGTGCCAGCTCACCGTGGGGCAGCGGGAGCCCAGAGACCCAGTACTTC.

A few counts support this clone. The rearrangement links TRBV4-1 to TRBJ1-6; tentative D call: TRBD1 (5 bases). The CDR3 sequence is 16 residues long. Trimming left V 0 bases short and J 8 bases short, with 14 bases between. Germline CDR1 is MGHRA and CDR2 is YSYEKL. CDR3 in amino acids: CASSQEGSGGYSPLHF. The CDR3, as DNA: TGCGCCAGCAGCCAAGAGGGGTCCGGGGGGTATTCACCCCTCCACTTT.